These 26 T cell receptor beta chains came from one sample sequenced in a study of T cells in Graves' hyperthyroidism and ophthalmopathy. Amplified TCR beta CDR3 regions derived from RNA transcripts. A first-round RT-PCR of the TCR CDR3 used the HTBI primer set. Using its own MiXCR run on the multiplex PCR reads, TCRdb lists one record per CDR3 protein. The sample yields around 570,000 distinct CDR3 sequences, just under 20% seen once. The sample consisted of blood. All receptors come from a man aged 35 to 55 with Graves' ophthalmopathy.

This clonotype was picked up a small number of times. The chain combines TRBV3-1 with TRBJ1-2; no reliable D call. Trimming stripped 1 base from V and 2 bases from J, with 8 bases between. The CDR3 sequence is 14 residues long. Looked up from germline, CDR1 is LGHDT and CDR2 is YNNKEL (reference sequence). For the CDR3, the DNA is TGTGCCAGCAGCCAAGGGCGGAGAAACTATGGCTACACCTTC. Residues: CASSQGRRNYGYTF.

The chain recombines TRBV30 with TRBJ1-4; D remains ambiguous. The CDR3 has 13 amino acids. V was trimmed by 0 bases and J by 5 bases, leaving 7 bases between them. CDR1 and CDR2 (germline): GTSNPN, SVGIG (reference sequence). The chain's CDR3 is CAWSVRSNEKLFF. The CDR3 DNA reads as TGTGCCTGGAGTGTCAGATCGAATGAAAAACTGTTTTTT.

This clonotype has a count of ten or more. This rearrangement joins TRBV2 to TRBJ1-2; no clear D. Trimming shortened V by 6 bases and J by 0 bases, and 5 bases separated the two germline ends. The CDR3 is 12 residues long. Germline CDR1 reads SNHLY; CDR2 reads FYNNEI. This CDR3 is CASRFANYGYTF. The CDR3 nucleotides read TGTGCCAGCAGATTCGCTAACTATGGCTACACCTTC.

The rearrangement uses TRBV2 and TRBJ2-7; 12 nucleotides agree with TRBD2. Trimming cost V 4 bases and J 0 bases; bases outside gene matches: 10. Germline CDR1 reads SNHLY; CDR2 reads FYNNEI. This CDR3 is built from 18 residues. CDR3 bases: TGTGCCAGCAGTGCGGTTGGGCTAGCGGGGGGGCCCTCCTACGAGCAGTACTTC. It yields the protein CASSAVGLAGGPSYEQYF.

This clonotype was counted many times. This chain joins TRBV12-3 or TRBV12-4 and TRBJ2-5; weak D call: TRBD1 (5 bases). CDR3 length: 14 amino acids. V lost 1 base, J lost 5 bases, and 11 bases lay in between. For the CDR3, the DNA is TGTGCCAGCAGTTTAGGGGCAGGGCACGAGACCCAGTACTTC. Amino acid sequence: CASSLGAGHETQYF.

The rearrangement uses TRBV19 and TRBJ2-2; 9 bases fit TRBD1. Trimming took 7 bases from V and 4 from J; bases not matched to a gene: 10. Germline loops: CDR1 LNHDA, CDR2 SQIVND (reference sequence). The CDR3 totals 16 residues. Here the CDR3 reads CASTPKGQGGTGELFF. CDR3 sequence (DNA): TGTGCCAGTACTCCCAAGGGACAGGGAGGCACCGGGGAGCTGTTTTTT.

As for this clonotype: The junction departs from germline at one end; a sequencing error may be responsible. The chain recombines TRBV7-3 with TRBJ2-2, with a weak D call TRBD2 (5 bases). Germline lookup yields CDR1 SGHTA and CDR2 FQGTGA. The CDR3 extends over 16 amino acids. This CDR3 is CACSLVVGSNTGELFF. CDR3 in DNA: TGTGCCTGCAGCTTAGTGGTTGGGAGCAACACCGGGGAGCTGTTTTTT.

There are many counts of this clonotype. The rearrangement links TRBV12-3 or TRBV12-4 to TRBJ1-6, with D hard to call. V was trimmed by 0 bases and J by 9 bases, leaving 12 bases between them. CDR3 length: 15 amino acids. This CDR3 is CASSLAQHQGSPLHF. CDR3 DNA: TGTGCCAGCAGTTTAGCACAGCATCAAGGTTCACCCCTCCACTTT.

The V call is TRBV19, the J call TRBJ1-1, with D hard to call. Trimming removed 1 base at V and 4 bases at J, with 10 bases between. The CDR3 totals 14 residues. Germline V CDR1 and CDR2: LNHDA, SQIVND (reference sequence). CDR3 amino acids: CASSIVGSGTEAFF. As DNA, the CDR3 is TGTGCCAGTAGTATAGTAGGGTCGGGCACTGAAGCTTTCTTT.

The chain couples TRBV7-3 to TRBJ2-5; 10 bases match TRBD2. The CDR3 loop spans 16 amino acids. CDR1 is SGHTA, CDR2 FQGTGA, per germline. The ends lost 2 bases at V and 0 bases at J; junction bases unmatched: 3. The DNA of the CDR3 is TGTGCCAGCAGCTTAGTGACTAGCGGGTACCAAGAGACCCAGTACTTC. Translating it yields CASSLVTSGYQETQYF.

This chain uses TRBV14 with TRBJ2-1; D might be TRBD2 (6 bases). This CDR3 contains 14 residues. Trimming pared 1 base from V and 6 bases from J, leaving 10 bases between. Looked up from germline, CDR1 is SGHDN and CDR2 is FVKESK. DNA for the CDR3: TGTGCCAGCAGCCAAGCCGGGACTTCCAATGAGCAGTTCTTC. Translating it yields CASSQAGTSNEQFF.

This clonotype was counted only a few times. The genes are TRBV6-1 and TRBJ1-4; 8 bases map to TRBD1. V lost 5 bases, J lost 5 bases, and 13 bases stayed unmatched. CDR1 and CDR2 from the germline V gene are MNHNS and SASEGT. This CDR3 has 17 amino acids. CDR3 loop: CASSPWTGKVGNEKLFF. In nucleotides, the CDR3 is TGTGCCAGCAGTCCCTGGACAGGGAAAGTAGGGAATGAAAAACTGTTTTTT.

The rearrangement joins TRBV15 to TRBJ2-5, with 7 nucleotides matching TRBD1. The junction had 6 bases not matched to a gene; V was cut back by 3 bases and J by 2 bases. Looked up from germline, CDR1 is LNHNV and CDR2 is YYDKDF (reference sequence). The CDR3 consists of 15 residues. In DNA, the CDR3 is TGTGCCACCAGCAGTAGACAGGGTCTTCAAGAGACCCAGTACTTC. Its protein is CATSSRQGLQETQYF.

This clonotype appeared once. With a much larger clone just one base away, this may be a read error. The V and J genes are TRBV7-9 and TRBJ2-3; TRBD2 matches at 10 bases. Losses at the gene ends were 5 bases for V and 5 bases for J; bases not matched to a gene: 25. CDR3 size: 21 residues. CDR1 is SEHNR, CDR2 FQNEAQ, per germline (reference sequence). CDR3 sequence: CASSVRPPLLAGLGRKDTQYF. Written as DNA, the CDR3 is TGTGCCAGCAGCGTACGACCCCCGTTACTAGCGGGATTAGGTCGAAAAGATACGCAGTATTTT.

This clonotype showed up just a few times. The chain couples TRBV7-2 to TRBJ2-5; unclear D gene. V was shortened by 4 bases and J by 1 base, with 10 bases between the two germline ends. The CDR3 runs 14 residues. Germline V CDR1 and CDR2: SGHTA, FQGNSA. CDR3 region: CASSSSLTQETQYF. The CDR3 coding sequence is TGTGCCAGCAGCTCCTCCCTAACCCAAGAGACCCAGTACTTC.

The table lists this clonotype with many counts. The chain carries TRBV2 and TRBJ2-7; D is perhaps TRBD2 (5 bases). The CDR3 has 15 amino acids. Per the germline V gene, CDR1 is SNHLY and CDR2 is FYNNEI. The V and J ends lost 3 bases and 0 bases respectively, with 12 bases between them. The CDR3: CASSESSRYSYEQYF. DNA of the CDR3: TGTGCCAGCAGTGAGTCTAGCAGGTACTCCTACGAGCAGTACTTC.

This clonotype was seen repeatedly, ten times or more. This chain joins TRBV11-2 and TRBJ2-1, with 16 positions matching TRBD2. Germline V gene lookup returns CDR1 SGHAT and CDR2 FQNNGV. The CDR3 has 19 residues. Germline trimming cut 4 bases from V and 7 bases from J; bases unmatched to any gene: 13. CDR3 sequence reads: CASSSPGLAGGHSWNEQFF. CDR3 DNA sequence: TGTGCCAGCAGCTCACCGGGACTAGCGGGAGGGCATTCTTGGAATGAGCAGTTCTTC.

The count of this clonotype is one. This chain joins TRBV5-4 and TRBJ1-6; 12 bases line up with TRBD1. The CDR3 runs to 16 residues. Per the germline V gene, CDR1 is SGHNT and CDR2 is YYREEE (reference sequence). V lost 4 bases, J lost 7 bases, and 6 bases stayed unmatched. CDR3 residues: CASSPGQGARNSPLHF. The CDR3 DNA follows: TGTGCCAGCAGCCCGGGACAGGGGGCCAGGAATTCACCCCTCCACTTT.

This chain's CDR3 is CASSPRDRGTNEQFF. CDR3 bases: TGTGCCAGCAGTCCCCGGGACAGGGGAACCAATGAGCAGTTCTTC. This chain joins TRBV11-2 and TRBJ2-1, with TRBD1 identical over 10 bases. With 6 bases clipped from V and 6 bases from J, the junction kept 8 bases outside the gene matches. The CDR3 is made up of 15 amino acids. Germline-derived CDR1 and CDR2 are SGHAT and FQNNGV.

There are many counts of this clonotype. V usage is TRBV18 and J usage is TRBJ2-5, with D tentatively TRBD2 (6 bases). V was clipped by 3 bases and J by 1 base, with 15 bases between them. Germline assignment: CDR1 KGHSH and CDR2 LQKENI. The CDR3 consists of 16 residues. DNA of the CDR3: TGTGCCAGCTCACCCCCCCGGGGGAGAGGCCAAGAGACCCAGTACTTC. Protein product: CASSPPRGRGQETQYF.

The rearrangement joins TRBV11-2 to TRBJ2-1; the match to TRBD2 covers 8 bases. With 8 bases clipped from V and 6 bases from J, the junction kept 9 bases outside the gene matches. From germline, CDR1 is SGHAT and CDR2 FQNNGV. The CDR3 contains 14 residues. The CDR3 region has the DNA TGTGCCAGCCTGGGGACTAGAGGCGGCAATGAGCAGTTCTTC. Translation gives CASLGTRGGNEQFF. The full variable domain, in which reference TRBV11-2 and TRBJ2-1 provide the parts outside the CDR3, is EAGVAQSPRYKIIEKRQSVAFWCNPISGHATLYWYQQILGQGPKLLIQFQNNGVVDDSQLPKDRFSAERLKGVDSTLKIQPAKLEDSAVYLCASLGTRGGNEQFFGPGTRLTVL.

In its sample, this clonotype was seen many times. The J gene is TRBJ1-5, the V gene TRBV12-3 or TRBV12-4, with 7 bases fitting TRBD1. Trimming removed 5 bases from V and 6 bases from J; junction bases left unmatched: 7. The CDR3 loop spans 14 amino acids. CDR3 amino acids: CASSQEQGSQPQHF. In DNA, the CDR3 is TGTGCCAGCAGTCAAGAACAGGGGAGTCAGCCCCAGCATTTT.

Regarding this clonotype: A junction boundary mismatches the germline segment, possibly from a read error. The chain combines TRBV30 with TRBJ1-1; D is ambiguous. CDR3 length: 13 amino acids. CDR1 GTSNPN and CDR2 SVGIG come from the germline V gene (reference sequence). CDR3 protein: CAWRTPGWTEALF. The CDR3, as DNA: TGTGCCTGGAGAACCCCCGGGTGGACTGAAGCTTTGTTT.

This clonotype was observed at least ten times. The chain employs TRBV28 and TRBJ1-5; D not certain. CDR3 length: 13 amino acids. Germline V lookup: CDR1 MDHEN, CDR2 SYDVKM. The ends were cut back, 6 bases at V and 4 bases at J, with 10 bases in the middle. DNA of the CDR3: TGTGCCAGCAGCATCCTGGGAAATCAGCCCCAGCATTTT. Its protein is CASSILGNQPQHF.

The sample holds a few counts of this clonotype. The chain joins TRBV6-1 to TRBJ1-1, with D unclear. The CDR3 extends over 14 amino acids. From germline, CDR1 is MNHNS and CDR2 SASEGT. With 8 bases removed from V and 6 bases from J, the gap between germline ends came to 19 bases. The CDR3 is CASGRREGGAEAFF. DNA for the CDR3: TGTGCCAGCGGGAGGAGGGAAGGTGGTGCTGAAGCTTTCTTT.

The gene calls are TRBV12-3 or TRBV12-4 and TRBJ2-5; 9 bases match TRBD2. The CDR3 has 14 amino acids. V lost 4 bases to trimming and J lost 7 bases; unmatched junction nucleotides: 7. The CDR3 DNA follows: TGTGCCAGCAGTTGGCTGCGGGGGGGGGGGACCCAGTACTTC. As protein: CASSWLRGGGTQYF.